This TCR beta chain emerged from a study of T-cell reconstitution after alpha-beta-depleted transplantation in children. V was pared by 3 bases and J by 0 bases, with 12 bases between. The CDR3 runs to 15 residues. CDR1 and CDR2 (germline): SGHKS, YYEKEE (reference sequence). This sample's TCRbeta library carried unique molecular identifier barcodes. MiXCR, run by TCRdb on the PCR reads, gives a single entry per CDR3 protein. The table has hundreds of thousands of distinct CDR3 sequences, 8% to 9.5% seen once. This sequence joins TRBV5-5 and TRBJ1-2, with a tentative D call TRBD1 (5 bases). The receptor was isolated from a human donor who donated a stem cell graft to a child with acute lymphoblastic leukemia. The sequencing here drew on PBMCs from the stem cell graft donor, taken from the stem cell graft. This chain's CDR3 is CASSWRDGANYGYTF. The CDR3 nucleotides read TGTGCCAGCAGCTGGAGGGACGGCGCTAACTATGGCTACACCTTC.